These 27 T cell receptor beta chains came from one sample sequenced in a study of control samples from healthy donors and cancer patients. Assay: immunoSEQ multiplex PCR; the TCRdb copy retains only in-frame clones and omits some. Among 120,000 to 150,000 clones listed, around 92% were seen once. What was sequenced was blood. The source of these receptors is a man aged 25 to 40 in good health.

The rearrangement uses TRBV5-1 and TRBJ2-5; 7 bases map to TRBD1. Germline V CDR1 and CDR2: SGHRS, YFSETQ. The CDR3 contains 14 residues. V lost 4 bases and J lost 0; bases outside the gene matches: 3. The CDR3 protein is CASSPGTDQETQYF. The CDR3 nucleotides are TGCGCCAGCAGCCCTGGGACAGACCAAGAGACCCAGTACTTC.

The rearrangement uses TRBV2 and TRBJ1-1, with D uncertain. V was trimmed by 6 bases and J by 14 bases, leaving 16 bases between them. The length of the CDR3 is 11 residues. Germline lookup yields CDR1 SNHLY and CDR2 FYNNEI. The CDR3 DNA reads TGTGCCAGCAGGGAAATGGCTTCCCCATTCTTT. This translates into CASREMASPFF.

The chain joins TRBV28 to TRBJ1-3; perhaps TRBD1 as D (5 bases). V was pared by 6 bases and J by 2 bases, with 20 bases between. Germline V lookup: CDR1 MDHEN, CDR2 SYDVKM. The CDR3 length is 17 residues. The CDR3 is CASRSPGGSGPGNTIYF. The CDR3 DNA sequence: TGTGCCAGCAGGTCCCCGGGGGGTTCAGGACCTGGAAACACCATATATTTT. The complete variable domain, with remaining parts taken from reference TRBV28 and TRBJ1-3, reads DVKVTQSSRYLVKRTGEKVFLECVQDMDHENMFWYRQDPGLGLRLIYFSYDVKMKEKGDIPEGYSVSREKKERFSLILESASTNQTSMYLCASRSPGGSGPGNTIYFGEGSWLTVV.

The rearrangement uses TRBV12-5 and TRBJ1-5, with D unclear. Trimming shortened V by 4 bases and J by 6 bases, and 4 bases separated the two germline ends. The CDR3 extends over 11 amino acids. Germline-derived CDR1 and CDR2 are LGHNT and FRNRAP. CDR3: CASGYLQPQHF. The CDR3 DNA reads as TGTGCTAGTGGTTATCTTCAGCCCCAGCATTTT. Drawing the rest from reference TRBV12-5 and TRBJ1-5, the complete variable domain is DARVTQTPRHKVTEMGQEVTMRCQPILGHNTVFWYRQTMMQGLELLAYFRNRAPLDDSGMPKDRFSAEMPDATLATLKIQPSEPRDSAVYFCASGYLQPQHFGDGTRLSIL.

In its sample, this clone was seen once. The rearrangement uses TRBV12-1 and TRBJ1-4; TRBD1 was called by the table and not checked on the DNA. TRBV12-1 is an annotated pseudogene. The CDR3 loop spans 12 amino acids. CDR3 sequence reads: CASSPDRAKLFF. CDR3 nucleotide sequence: TGTGCCAGCAGCCCGGACAGGGCGAAACTGTTTTTT.

The chain couples TRBV7-2 to TRBJ2-7; a weak D match, TRBD1 (7 bases). The V end lost 4 bases, the J end lost 4 bases, and 14 bases lay between the germline ends. Germline V gives CDR1 SGHTA, CDR2 FQGNSA. CDR3 length equals 14 residues. CDR3 amino acids: CASSYDRAGYEQYF. The CDR3 DNA follows: TGTGCCAGCAGCTACGACAGGGCGGGGTACGAGCAGTACTTC.

CDR3 sequence (DNA): TGTGCCAGCAGCCTCCACGGTGGGCTCGAAGAGACCCAGTACTTC. It specifies CASSLHGGLEETQYF. The chain combines TRBV3-1 (or the pseudogene TRBV3-2) with TRBJ2-5, with no clear D. The CDR3 runs 15 residues. Germline V gives CDR1 LGHDT, CDR2 YNNKEL (reference sequence). V was trimmed by 4 bases and J by 3 bases, leaving 15 bases between them.

The chain uses TRBV20-1 and TRBJ1-4, with D unclear. With 4 bases removed from V and 5 bases from J, the gap between germline ends came to 5 bases. CDR3 size: 11 residues. The germline V gene has CDR1 DFQATT and CDR2 SNEGSKA (reference sequence). Here the CDR3 DNA reads TGCAGTGCTATGTGGAATGAAAAACTGTTTTTT. This sequence encodes CSAMWNEKLFF.

V gene TRBV7-9 combines with J gene TRBJ2-3; D is possibly TRBD1 or TRBD2 (6 bases each). Trimming shortened V by 4 bases and J by 1 base, and 21 bases separated the two germline ends. The germline V gene has CDR1 SEHNR and CDR2 FQNEAQ (reference sequence). The CDR3 has 18 amino acids. The CDR3 here is CASSSNIRGEMGTDTQYF. In nucleotides, the CDR3 is TGTGCCAGCAGCTCGAATATTAGGGGGGAGATGGGCACAGATACGCAGTATTTT.

The rearrangement links TRBV5-4 to TRBJ1-2, with unresolved D. This CDR3 spans 13 amino acids. Looked up from germline, CDR1 is SGHNT and CDR2 is YYREEE (reference sequence). V was cut by 4 bases and J by 3 bases, with 10 bases left in between. The CDR3 reads CASSPSGDYGYTF. The CDR3 DNA is TGTGCCAGCAGCCCCTCAGGTGACTATGGCTACACCTTC.

The CDR3 DNA reads TGTGCCAGCAGCTTTTATAATCCGTATAACTATGGCTACACCTTC. This encodes CASSFYNPYNYGYTF. V usage is TRBV7-9 and J usage is TRBJ1-2; D gene ambiguous. V was pared by 3 bases and J by 1 base, with 12 bases between. This CDR3 is 15 amino acids long. CDR1 SEHNR and CDR2 FQNEAQ come from the germline V gene (reference sequence). The variable domain in full, with the rest retrieved from reference TRBV7-9 and TRBJ1-2, is DTGVSQNPRHKITKRGQNVTFRCDPISEHNRLYWYRQTLGQGPEFLTYFQNEAQLEKSRLLSDRFSAERPKGSFSTLEIQRTEQGDSAMYLCASSFYNPYNYGYTFGSGTRLTVV.

The CDR3 region is CASSLDGPGLHGYTF. The CDR3 nucleotides read TGTGCCAGCAGCTTAGACGGACCGGGACTGCATGGCTACACCTTC. V gene TRBV11-2 combines with J gene TRBJ1-2; D is perhaps TRBD1 (5 bases). Trimming took off 0 bases at V and 6 bases at J, with 14 bases between the two ends. Germline-derived CDR1 and CDR2 are SGHAT and FQNNGV. This CDR3 comprises 15 residues.

The CDR3 reads CASPLHRGRQEKASGEQPQHF. CDR3 coding DNA: TGTGCCAGCCCATTACACCGGGGGAGACAGGAGAAGGCCAGCGGGGAACAGCCCCAGCATTTT. This rearrangement joins TRBV21-1 to TRBJ1-5. TRBV21-1 is described as a pseudogene. The CDR3 extends over 21 amino acids.

The rearrangement joins TRBV27 to TRBJ1-1, with TRBD1 identical over 10 bases. The CDR3 sequence is 16 residues long. V shed 5 bases, J shed 5 bases, and the junction held 11 bases outside the gene matches. Germline CDR1 MNHEY, CDR2 SMNVEV (reference sequence). DNA for the CDR3: TGTGCCAGCAGTCGCCTGTGGACAGGGGGTTTAACTGAAGCTTTCTTT. Translation: CASSRLWTGGLTEAFF.

This clone was found once. The chain couples TRBV5-6 to TRBJ1-1; no firm D call. V was clipped by 1 base and J by 4 bases, with 14 bases between them. The germline V gene has CDR1 SGHDT and CDR2 YYEEEE. The length of the CDR3 is 15 residues. CDR3 bases: TGTGCCAGCAGCTTGCCCCGGAGGTATTTCACTGAAGCTTTCTTT. This sequence encodes CASSLPRRYFTEAFF.

V gene TRBV7-3 combines with J gene TRBJ2-1; D perhaps matches TRBD1 (6 bases). Per the germline V gene, CDR1 is SGHTA and CDR2 is FQGTGA. V lost 4 bases and J 6 bases, leaving 13 bases between the germline ends. This CDR3 is built from 14 residues. CDR3 sequence: CASSWDQGGNEQFF. The CDR3 nucleotides read TGTGCCAGCAGCTGGGACCAAGGGGGCAATGAGCAGTTCTTC.

Note on this clone: Other DNA sequences within the sample encode an identical CDR3. This chain uses TRBV19 with TRBJ1-5, with TRBD1 identical over 8 bases. The V segment lost 6 bases and the J segment 7 bases; nucleotides outside the gene matches: 11. Germline V lookup: CDR1 LNHDA, CDR2 SQIVND (reference sequence). The length of the CDR3 is 15 residues. CDR3 DNA: TGTGCCAGTAGCCCTGACAGGGGAAGTTGGCAGCCCCAGCATTTT. Its protein product is CASSPDRGSWQPQHF.

This rearrangement joins TRBV4-1 to TRBJ2-7, with D perhaps matching TRBD1 or TRBD2 (5 bases each). V was clipped by 2 bases and J by 3 bases, with 11 bases between them. Looked up from germline, CDR1 is MGHRA and CDR2 is YSYEKL. The CDR3 is made up of 14 amino acids. DNA for the CDR3: TGCGCCAGCAGCCAAAGTCGGGACGTCTACGAGCAGTACTTC. Translated: CASSQSRDVYEQYF.

V usage is TRBV16 and J usage is TRBJ2-1; 7 bases map to TRBD2. Germline V lookup: CDR1 KGHSY, CDR2 FQNENV. The trim removed 4 bases at V and 4 bases at J, leaving 7 bases unmatched. The CDR3 consists of 15 residues. CDR3: CASSPKAGDYNEQFF. In nucleotides, the CDR3 is TGTGCCAGCAGCCCAAAGGCGGGGGATTACAATGAGCAGTTCTTC.

The chain has TRBV11-2 and TRBJ2-7, with no clear D. The CDR3 runs 14 residues. From germline, CDR1 is SGHAT and CDR2 FQNNGV. Trimming cost V 5 bases and J 0 bases, with 11 bases left between them. In DNA form, the CDR3 reads TGTGCCAGCAGCCCGAGAAGGTCCTCCTACGAGCAGTACTTC. The encoded protein is CASSPRRSSYEQYF.

The chain uses TRBV24-1 and TRBJ1-2; 7 bases match TRBD1. The V gene end was trimmed by 4 bases and the J gene end by 8 bases; junction bases not matched to a gene: 6. CDR1 and CDR2 from the germline V gene are KGHDR and SFDVKD. CDR3 size: 13 residues. DNA of the CDR3: TGTGCCACCAGTGACCCAGGGGGTGGAGGCTACACCTTC. Translation: CATSDPGGGGYTF.

The V gene is TRBV9, the J gene TRBJ1-1; D is unresolved. Germline CDR1 and CDR2: SGDLS and YYNGEE. The V and J ends lost 3 bases and 3 bases respectively, with 3 bases between them. The CDR3 is 11 amino acids. The CDR3, as DNA: TGTGCCAGCAGCGGTGACACTGAAGCTTTCTTT. Translation gives CASSGDTEAFF.

This rearrangement joins TRBV20-1 to TRBJ2-1, with D perhaps TRBD2 (5 bases). Germline V gene data show CDR1 as DFQATT and CDR2 as SNEGSKA (reference sequence). The CDR3 has 11 residues. V was trimmed by 3 bases and J by 5 bases, leaving 5 bases between them. The CDR3 sequence is CSARGDNEQFF. CDR3 in DNA: TGCAGTGCTAGGGGAGACAATGAGCAGTTCTTC.

This chain links TRBV19 with TRBJ2-1; 13 nucleotides line up with TRBD2. V lost 2 bases, J lost 0 bases, and 7 bases stayed unmatched. The CDR3 has 19 residues. Germline V gene data show CDR1 as LNHDA and CDR2 as SQIVND (reference sequence). The CDR3 coding sequence is TGTGCCAGTAGTATAAAAACTAGCGGGGGGGAGAGCTCCTACAATGAGCAGTTCTTC. Its translation is CASSIKTSGGESSYNEQFF.

J is TRBJ2-1 and V is TRBV4-1; maybe TRBD1 (5 bases). Germline V lookup: CDR1 MGHRA, CDR2 YSYEKL. CDR3 length: 16 amino acids. The germline V and J ends were trimmed by 4 bases and 4 bases, with 17 bases remaining between them. The CDR3 sequence is CASSLSPQGTYNEQFF. DNA of the CDR3: TGCGCCAGCAGCCTAAGCCCCCAGGGCACTTACAATGAGCAGTTCTTC.

This chain uses TRBV30 with TRBJ2-7; D remains ambiguous. V was cut by 2 bases and J by 3 bases, with 11 bases left in between. The germline V gene has CDR1 GTSNPN and CDR2 SVGIG (reference sequence). CDR3 length: 13 residues. CDR3 DNA sequence: TGTGCCTGGAGTCATGAGCAGATCTACGAGCAGTACTTC. Its protein is CAWSHEQIYEQYF.

This chain connects TRBV9 to TRBJ1-4; no reliable D call. The V and J ends lost 0 bases and 6 bases respectively, with 6 bases between them. The CDR3 is 13 amino acids. Germline CDR1 reads SGDLS; CDR2 reads YYNGEE. The CDR3 DNA reads TGTGCCAGCAGCGTAGCGGCGGATGAAAAACTGTTTTTT. The encoded protein is CASSVAADEKLFF.